This T cell receptor beta chain appears in the sequencing data of a study of blood T cell repertoires in COVID-19. Study-wide background: Specimens from acute and convalescent COVID-19 originated in the United States, Italy and Spain. Nucleic acid was either cDNA or gDNA, and it came from T cells, B-cell-depleted T cells, or PBMCs.

CDR1 SGHDT and CDR2 YYEEEE come from the germline V gene. The CDR3 has 16 amino acids. The junction had 7 bases not matched to a gene; V was cut back by 0 bases and J by 2 bases. In the original analysis: By means of reference gene primer amplification, nucleated cell counts were estimated. Libraries were prepared by immunoSEQ multiplex PCR; TCRdb keeps only in-frame clonotypes and omits some of them. D and trimming were read from the DNA, whereas the V and J calls and clone size are those reported in that table. The sample has under 200,000 clones; roughly 75% are singletons. The chain couples TRBV5-6 to TRBJ1-1; 7 bases map to TRBD1. This receptor was obtained from a man between 65 and 79 years old with active or convalescent COVID-19. The specimen sequenced was peripheral blood. CDR3 sequence reads: CASSLAYRDSNTEAFF. The CDR3 DNA is TGTGCCAGCAGCTTGGCATACCGGGACAGCAACACTGAAGCTTTCTTT.